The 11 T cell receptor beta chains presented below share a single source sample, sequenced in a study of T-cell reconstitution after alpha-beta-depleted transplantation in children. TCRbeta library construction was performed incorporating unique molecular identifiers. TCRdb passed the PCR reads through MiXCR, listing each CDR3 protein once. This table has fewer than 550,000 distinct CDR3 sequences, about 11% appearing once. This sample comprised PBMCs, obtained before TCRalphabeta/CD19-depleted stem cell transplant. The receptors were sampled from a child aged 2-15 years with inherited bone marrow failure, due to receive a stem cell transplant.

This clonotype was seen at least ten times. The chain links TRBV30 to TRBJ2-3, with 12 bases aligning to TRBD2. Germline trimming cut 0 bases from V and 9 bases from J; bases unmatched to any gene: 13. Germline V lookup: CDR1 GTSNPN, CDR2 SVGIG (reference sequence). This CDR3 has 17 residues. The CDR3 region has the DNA TGTGCCTGGAGTGTGGGGCTAGGACTAGCGGGATCTGCGACGCAGTATTTT. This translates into CAWSVGLGLAGSATQYF.

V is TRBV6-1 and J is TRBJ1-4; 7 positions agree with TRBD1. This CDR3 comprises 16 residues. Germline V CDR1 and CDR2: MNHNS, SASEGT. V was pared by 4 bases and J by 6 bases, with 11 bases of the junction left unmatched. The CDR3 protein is CASSAVRGKGYEKLFF. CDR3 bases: TGTGCCAGCAGTGCGGTCAGGGGGAAGGGGTATGAAAAACTGTTTTTT.

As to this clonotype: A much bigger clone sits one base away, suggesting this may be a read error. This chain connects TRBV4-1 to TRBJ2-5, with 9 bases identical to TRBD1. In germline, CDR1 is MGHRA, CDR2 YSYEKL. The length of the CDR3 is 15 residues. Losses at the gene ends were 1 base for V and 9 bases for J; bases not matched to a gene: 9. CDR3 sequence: CASSQGQGEQRAQYF. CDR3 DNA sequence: TGCGCCAGCAGCCAAGGACAGGGGGAGCAACGGGCCCAGTACTTC.

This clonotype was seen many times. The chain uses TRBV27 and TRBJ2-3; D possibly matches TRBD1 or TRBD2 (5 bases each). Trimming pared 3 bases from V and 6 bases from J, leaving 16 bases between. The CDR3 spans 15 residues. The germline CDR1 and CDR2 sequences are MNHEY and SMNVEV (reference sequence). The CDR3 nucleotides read TGTGCCAGCAGTTTGTTGTCTCGGGACCGTGATACGCAGTATTTT. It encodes CASSLLSRDRDTQYF.

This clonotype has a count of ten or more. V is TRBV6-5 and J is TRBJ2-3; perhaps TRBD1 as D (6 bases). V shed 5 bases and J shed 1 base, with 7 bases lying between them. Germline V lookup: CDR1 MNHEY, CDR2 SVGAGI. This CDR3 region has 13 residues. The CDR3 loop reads CASSRQGTDTQYF. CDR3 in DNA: TGTGCCAGCAGTCGACAGGGCACAGATACGCAGTATTTT.

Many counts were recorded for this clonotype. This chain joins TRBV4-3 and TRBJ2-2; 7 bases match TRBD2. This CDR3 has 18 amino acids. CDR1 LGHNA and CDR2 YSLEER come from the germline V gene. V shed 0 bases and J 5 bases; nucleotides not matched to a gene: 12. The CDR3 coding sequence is TGCGCCAGCAGCCAAGACGGAGGACTAGTGGCTGCGACCGGGGAGCTGTTTTTT. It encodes CASSQDGGLVAATGELFF.

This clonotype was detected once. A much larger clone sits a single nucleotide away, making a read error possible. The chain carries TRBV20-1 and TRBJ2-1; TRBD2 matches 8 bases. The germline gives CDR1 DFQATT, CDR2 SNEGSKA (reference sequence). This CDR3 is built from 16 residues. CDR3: CSSRYSGSLGRGEQFF. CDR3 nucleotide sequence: TGCAGTTCTAGATACAGCGGGAGTTTGGGGAGGGGTGAGCAGTTCTTC.

CDR3 in amino acids: CASSFSSGHLYEQYF. The CDR3 region has the DNA TGTGCCAGCAGTTTTTCCTCGGGACACCTATACGAGCAGTACTTC. V is TRBV27 and J is TRBJ2-7; tentatively, D is TRBD1 (6 bases). The CDR3 covers 15 residues. The ends were cut back, 3 bases at V and 4 bases at J, with 16 bases in the middle. Germline values: CDR1 MNHEY, CDR2 SMNVEV (reference sequence).

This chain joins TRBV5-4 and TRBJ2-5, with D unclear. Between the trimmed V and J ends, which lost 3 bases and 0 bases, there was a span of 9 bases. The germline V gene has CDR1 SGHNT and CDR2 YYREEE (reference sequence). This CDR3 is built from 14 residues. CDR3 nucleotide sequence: TGTGCCAGCAGCTCCAGCGAGTACCAAGAGACCCAGTACTTC. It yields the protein CASSSSEYQETQYF.

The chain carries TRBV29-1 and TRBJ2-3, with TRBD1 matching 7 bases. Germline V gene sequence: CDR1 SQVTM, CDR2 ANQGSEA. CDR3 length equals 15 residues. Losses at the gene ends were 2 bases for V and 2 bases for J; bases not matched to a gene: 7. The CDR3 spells CSVERTGLLTDTQYF. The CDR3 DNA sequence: TGCAGCGTTGAACGGACAGGCCTCCTCACAGATACGCAGTATTTT.

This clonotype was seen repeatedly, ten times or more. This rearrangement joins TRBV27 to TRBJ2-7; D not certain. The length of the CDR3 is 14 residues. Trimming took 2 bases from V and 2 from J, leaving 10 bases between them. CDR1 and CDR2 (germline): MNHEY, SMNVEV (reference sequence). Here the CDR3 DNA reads TGTGCCAGCAGTTTAACCGTCCAGGCCTACGAGCAGTACTTC. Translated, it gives CASSLTVQAYEQYF.